This T cell receptor beta chain was sequenced during a study of high-grade serous ovarian cancer treatment subgroups. Background on the study: Samples averaged around 14,000 reads and roughly 7,500 unique TCR beta rearrangements.

Sequenced by immunoSEQ multiplex PCR; TCRdb stores in-frame clones only, minus some. The repertoire holds 11,000 or so clones, with 75% to 90% as singletons. CDR3 length: 16 amino acids. Germline-derived CDR1 and CDR2 are SGDLS and YYNGEE. V lost 4 bases, J lost 5 bases, and 15 bases stayed unmatched. Of note for this clone: The antigen is not known.

Findings and caveats of the study: Clonal relatedness tracked neoantigen level, and by trend copy number and mutation load. These tumor repertoires lack spatial information from bulk sequencing. Different patients shared almost no repertoire; same-patient tumors shared about 0.095 to 0.85.

Tumor tissue was taken before any definitive surgery or chemotherapy was given. The chain joins TRBV9 to TRBJ2-7, with 7 bases lining up with TRBD2. Sequencing was carried out using tumor tissue. This receptor was taken from a human donor with high-grade serous ovarian cancer. The CDR3 region has the DNA TGTGCCAGCAGCCCGGAGGGACTAAATTTCGGTCACGAGCAGTACTTC. It yields the protein CASSPEGLNFGHEQYF. Full variable domain (missing parts from reference TRBV9 and TRBJ2-7): DSGVTQTPKHLITATGQRVTLRCSPRSGDLSVYWYQQSLDQGLQFLIQYYNGEERAKGNILERFSAQQFPDLHSELNLSSLELGDSALYFCASSPEGLNFGHEQYFGPGTRLTVT.